The TCR beta chain described here comes from a study of shared clonotypes between healthy human individuals. Overall study: Used for every donor were three CD4 naive, three CD4 memory, two CD8 naive and one CD8 memory plate.

Genomic DNA (from each subset) was split evenly across several immunoSEQ plates. Generated by immunoSEQ multiplex PCR, the TCRdb table keeps only in-frame clones and is missing some. The sample yields 2 million or so clones, approximately 94% seen once. On this clone: Antigen: not known.

Naive CD8 cells comprised CD45RO-negative, CCR7-positively selected cells, excluding terminally differentiated effector memory CD45RA+ cells. Points from the study as a whole: Sharing across four donors was highest in naive CD4 (around 5%) and lowest in memory CD8 (roughly 0.4%). It was the non-shared clonotypes that had lower generation probabilities than clonotypes shared by all four donors.

This CDR3 is 14 amino acids long. In germline, CDR1 is GTSNPN, CDR2 SVGIG (reference sequence). With 0 bases removed from V and 2 bases from J, the gap between germline ends came to 10 bases. This TCR was sampled from a young man in good health. The rearrangement links TRBV30 to TRBJ2-5; D is possibly TRBD2 (6 bases). The sample was naive CD8+ T cells sorted from blood. DNA for the CDR3: TGTGCCTGGAGTGTGATGCGGGGACAAGAGACCCAGTACTTC. As protein: CAWSVMRGQETQYF.